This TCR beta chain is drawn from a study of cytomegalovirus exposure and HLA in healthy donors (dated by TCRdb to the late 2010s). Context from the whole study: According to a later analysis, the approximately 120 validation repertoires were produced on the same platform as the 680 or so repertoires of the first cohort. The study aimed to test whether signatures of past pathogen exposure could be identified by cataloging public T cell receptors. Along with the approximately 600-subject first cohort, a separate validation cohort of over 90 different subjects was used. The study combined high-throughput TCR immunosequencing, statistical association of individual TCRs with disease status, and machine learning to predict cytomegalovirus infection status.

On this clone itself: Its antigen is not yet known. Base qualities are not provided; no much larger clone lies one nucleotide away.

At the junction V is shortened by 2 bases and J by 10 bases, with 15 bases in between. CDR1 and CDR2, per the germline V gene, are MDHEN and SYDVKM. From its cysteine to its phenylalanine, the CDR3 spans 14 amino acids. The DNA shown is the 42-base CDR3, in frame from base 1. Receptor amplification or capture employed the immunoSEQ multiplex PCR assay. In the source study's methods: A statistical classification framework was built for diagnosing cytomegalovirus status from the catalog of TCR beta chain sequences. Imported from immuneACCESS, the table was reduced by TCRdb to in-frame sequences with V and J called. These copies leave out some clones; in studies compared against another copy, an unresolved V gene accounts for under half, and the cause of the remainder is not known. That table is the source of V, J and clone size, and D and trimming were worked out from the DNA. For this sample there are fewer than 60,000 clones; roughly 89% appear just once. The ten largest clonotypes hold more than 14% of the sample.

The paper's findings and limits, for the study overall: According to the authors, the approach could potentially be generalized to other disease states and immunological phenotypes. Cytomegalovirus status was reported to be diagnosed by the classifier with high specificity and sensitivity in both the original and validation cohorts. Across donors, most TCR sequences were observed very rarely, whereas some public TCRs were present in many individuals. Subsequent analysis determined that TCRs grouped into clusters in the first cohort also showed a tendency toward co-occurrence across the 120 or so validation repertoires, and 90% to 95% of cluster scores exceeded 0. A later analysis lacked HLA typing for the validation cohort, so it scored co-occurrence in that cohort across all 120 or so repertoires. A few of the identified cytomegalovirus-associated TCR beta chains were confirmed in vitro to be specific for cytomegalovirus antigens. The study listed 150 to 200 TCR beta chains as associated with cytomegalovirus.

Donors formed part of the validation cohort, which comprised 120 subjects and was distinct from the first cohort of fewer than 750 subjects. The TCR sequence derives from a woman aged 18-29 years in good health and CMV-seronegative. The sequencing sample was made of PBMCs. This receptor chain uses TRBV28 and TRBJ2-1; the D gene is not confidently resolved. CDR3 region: CASSLGHNPLEQFF. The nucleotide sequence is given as TGTGCCAGCAGTTTAGGGCACAATCCGCTCGAGCAGTTCTTC.